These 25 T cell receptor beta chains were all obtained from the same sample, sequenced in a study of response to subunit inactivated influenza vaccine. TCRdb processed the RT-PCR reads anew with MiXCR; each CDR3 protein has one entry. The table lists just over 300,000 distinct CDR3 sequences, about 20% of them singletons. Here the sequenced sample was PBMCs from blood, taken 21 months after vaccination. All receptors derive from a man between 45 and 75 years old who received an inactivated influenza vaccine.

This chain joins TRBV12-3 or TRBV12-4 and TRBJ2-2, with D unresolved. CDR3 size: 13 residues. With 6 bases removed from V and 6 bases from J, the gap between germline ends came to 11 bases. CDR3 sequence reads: CASSPLISGELFF. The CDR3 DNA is TGTGCCAGCAGCCCACTAATCTCCGGGGAGCTGTTTTTT.

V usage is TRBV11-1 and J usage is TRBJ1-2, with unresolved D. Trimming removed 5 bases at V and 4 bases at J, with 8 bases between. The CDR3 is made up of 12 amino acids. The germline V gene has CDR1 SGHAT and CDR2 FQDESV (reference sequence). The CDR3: CASSAHGYGYTF. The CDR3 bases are TGTGCCAGCAGCGCTCACGGCTATGGCTACACCTTC.

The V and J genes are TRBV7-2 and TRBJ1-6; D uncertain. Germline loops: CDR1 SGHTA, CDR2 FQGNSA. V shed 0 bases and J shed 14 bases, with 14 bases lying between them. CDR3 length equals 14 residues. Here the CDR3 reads CASSLAKGGRSLHF. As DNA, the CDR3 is TGTGCCAGCAGCTTAGCTAAAGGTGGGAGATCCCTCCACTTT. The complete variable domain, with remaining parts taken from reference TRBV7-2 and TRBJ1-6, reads GAGVSQSPSNKVTEKGKDVELRCDPISGHTALYWYRQSLGQGLEFLIYFQGNSAPDKSGLPSDRFSAERTGGSVSTLTIQRTQQEDSAVYLCASSLAKGGRSLHFGNGTRLTVT.

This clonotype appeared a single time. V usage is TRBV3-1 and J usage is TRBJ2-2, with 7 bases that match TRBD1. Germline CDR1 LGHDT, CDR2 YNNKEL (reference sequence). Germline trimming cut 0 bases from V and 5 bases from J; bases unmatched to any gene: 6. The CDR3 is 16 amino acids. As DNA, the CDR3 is TGTGCCAGCAGCCAAGATCGGACAGGTGGTACCGGGGAGCTGTTTTTT. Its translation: CASSQDRTGGTGELFF.

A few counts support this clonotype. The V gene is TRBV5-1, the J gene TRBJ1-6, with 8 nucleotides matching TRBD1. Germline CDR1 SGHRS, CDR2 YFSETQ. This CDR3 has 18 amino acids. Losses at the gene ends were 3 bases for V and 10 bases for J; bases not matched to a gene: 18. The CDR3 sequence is CASSSRTGWRQNHSPLHF. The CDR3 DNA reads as TGCGCCAGCAGCTCAAGGACAGGGTGGCGACAAAATCACTCACCCCTCCACTTT.

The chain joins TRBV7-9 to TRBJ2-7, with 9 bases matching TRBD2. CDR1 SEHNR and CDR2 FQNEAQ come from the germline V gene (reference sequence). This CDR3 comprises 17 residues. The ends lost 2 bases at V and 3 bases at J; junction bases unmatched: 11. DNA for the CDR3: TGTGCCAGCAGCTTAATCCCAATTTTAGCGGGAGACTACGAGCAGTACTTC. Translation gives CASSLIPILAGDYEQYF.

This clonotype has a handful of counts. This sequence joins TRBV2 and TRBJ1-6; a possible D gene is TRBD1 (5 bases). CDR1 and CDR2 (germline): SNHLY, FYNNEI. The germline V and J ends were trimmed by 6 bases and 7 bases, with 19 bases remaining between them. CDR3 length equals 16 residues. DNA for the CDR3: TGTGCCAGCAGCCCCTTCACGGGACTTAGCAATTCACCCCTCCACTTT. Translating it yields CASSPFTGLSNSPLHF.

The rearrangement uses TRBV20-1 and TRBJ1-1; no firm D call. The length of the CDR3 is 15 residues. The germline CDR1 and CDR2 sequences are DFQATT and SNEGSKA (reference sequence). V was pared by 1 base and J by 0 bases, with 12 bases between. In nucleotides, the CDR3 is TGCAGTGCTAGAGGCGTGCTTTCGGTGAACACTGAAGCTTTCTTT. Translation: CSARGVLSVNTEAFF.

The CDR3 region has the DNA TGTGCCAGTAGGACAGGGTTTGGGGCTTTCTTT. It yields the protein CASRTGFGAFF. This chain links TRBV19 with TRBJ1-1, with TRBD1 matching 7 bases. The CDR3 spans 11 residues. CDR1 is LNHDA, CDR2 SQIVND, per germline (reference sequence). J gave up 11 bases and V 6 bases, and 6 bases lay outside the gene matches.

For the CDR3, the DNA is TGCAGTGCTAGAGATACGAGGCGAGGGGAGGCCGGGGAGCTGTTTTTT. This sequence encodes CSARDTRRGEAGELFF. The V call is TRBV20-1, the J call TRBJ2-2, with D possibly being TRBD2 (6 bases). The CDR3 is 16 amino acids. Trimming pared 0 bases from V and 6 bases from J, leaving 17 bases between. Germline-derived CDR1 and CDR2 are DFQATT and SNEGSKA (reference sequence).

Written as DNA, the CDR3 is TGTGCCAGCAGCCAAGACGACTCGGCCCCCCAGCCCCAGCATTTT. Residues: CASSQDDSAPQPQHF. This chain connects TRBV4-2 to TRBJ1-5; D uncertain. Trimming removed 0 bases at V and 7 bases at J, with 13 bases between. There are 15 residues in the CDR3. Germline V lookup: CDR1 LGHNA, CDR2 YNFKEQ.

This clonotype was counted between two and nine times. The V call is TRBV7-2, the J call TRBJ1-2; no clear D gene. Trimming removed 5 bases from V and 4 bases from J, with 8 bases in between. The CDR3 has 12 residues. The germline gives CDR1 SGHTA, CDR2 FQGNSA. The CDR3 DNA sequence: TGTGCCAGCAGCCTCGACCCCTATGGCTACACCTTC. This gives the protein CASSLDPYGYTF.

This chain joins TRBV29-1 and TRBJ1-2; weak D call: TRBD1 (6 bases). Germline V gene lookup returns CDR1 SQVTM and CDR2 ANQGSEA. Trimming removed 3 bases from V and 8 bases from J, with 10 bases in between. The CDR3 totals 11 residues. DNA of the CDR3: TGCAGCGTTGATTTAGGGGGAGGCTACACCTTC. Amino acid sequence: CSVDLGGGYTF.

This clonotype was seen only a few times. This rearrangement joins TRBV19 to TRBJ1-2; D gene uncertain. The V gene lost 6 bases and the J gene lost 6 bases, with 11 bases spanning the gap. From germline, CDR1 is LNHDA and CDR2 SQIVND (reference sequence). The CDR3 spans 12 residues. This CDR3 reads CASSYQGDGYTF. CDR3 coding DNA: TGTGCCAGTAGCTATCAAGGAGATGGCTACACCTTC.

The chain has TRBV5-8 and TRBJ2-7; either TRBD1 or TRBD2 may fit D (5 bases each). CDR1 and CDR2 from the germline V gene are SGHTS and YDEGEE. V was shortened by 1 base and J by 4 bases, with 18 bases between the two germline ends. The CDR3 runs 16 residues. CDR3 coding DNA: TGTGCCAGCAGCTTGTATCGAGAGAGGGGTCGGTACGAGCAGTACTTC. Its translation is CASSLYRERGRYEQYF.

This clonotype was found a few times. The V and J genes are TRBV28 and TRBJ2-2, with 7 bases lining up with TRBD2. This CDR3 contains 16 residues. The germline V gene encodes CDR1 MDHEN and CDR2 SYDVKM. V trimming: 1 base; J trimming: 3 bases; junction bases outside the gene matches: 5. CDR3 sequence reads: CASSLFRGLDTGELFF. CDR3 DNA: TGTGCCAGCAGTTTATTCCGAGGACTAGACACCGGGGAGCTGTTTTTT.

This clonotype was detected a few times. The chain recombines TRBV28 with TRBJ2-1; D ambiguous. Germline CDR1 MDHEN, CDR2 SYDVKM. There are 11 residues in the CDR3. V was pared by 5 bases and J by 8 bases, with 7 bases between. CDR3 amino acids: CASSKLHEQFF. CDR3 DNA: TGTGCCAGCAGTAAATTGCATGAGCAGTTCTTC.

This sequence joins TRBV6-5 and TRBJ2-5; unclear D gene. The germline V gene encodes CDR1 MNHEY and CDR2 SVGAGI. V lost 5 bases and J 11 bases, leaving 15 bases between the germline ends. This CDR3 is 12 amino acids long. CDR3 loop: CASSEPARAQYF. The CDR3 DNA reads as TGTGCCAGCAGTGAGCCCGCCCGGGCTCAGTACTTC.

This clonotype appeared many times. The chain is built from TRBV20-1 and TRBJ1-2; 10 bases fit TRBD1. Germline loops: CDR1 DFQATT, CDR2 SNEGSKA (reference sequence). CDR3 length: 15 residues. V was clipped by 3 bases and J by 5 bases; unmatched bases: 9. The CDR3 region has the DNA TGCAGTGCTAGTCCGGGACAGGGGATTTGGTATGGCTACACCTTC. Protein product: CSASPGQGIWYGYTF.

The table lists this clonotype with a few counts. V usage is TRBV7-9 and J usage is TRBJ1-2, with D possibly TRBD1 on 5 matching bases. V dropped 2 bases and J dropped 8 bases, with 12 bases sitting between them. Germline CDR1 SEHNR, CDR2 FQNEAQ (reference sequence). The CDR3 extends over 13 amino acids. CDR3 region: CASSLQGAPGYTF. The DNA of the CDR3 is TGTGCCAGCAGCTTACAGGGAGCTCCGGGCTACACCTTC.

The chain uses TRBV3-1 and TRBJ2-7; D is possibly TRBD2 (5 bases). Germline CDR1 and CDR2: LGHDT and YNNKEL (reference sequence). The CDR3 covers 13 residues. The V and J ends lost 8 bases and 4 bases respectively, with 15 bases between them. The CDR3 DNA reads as TGTGCCAGCTCGGACTTAGCGAGGTACGAGCAGTACTTC. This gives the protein CASSDLARYEQYF.

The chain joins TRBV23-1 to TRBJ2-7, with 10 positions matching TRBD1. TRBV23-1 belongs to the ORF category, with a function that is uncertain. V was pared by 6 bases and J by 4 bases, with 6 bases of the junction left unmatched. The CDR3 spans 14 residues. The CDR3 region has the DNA TGCGCCAGCAGCTCCGGGACAGGGGTTTACGAGCAGTACTTC. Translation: CASSSGTGVYEQYF.

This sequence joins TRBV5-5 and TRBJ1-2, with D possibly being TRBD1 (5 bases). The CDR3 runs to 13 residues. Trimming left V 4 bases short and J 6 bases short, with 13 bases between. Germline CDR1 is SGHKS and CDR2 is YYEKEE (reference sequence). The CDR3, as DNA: TGTGCCAGCAGCGGCGGGACGTATCATGGCTACACCTTC. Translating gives CASSGGTYHGYTF.

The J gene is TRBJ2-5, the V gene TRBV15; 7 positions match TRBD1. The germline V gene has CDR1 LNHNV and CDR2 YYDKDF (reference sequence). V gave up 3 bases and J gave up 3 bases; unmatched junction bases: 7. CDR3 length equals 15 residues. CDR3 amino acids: CATSRAKQGKETQYF. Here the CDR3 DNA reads TGTGCCACCAGCAGGGCGAAACAGGGGAAAGAGACCCAGTACTTC.

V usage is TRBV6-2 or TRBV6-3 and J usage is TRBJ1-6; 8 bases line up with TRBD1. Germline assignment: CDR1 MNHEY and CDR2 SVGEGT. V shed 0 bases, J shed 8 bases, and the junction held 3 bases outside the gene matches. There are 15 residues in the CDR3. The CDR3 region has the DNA TGTGCCAGCAGTTACTCGGACAGGGCTGATTCACCCCTCCACTTT. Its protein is CASSYSDRADSPLHF.